The rows below give T cell receptor beta chains drawn from one sample of a study of T cell responses to AZD1222 COVID-19 vaccine. Assay: immunoSEQ multiplex PCR; the TCRdb copy retains only in-frame clones and omits some. The table has 100,000 or so clones, more than 85% seen once. The material was peripheral blood, obtained on day 0 of AZD1222 vaccination. These receptors were obtained from an adult in good health. Each CDR3 is given with its conserved first and last residue. Fields, in order: clone size, J gene, D gene, V gene, CDR3 protein, CDR3 DNA. D genes are given only for firm matches. Not every row has a clone size; where given, it reads once, few, many or a size class.

clone_size: NA
j_call: TRBJ2-7
d_call: TRBD1
v_call: TRBV29-1
cdr3_aa: CSVATGGSSYEQYF
cdr3_nt: TGCAGCGTCGCAACAGGGGGGAGCTCCTACGAGCAGTACTTC

clone_size: NA
j_call: TRBJ1-1
d_call: NA
v_call: TRBV9
cdr3_aa: CASSVGGTEAFF
cdr3_nt: TGTGCCAGCAGCGTAGGTGGCACTGAAGCTTTCTTT

clone_size: NA
j_call: TRBJ2-7
d_call: TRBD1
v_call: TRBV7-6
cdr3_aa: CASSCCPRQGLYEQYF
cdr3_nt: TGTGCCAGCAGCTGCTGCCCGAGACAGGGGCTATACGAGCAGTACTTC

clone_size: NA
j_call: TRBJ1-6
d_call: TRBD1
v_call: TRBV15
cdr3_aa: CATSSRTGSNSPLHF
cdr3_nt: TGTGCCACCAGCAGCCGGACAGGGAGTAATTCACCCCTCCACTTT

clone_size: NA
j_call: TRBJ1-2
d_call: TRBD1
v_call: TRBV6-6
cdr3_aa: CASSLQGAGGYTF
cdr3_nt: TGTGCCAGCAGTCTACAGGGGGCAGGAGGCTACACCTTC

clone_size: once
j_call: TRBJ1-2
d_call: TRBD1
v_call: TRBV5-1
cdr3_aa: CASSFGATGGVGYTF
cdr3_nt: TGCGCCAGCAGCTTCGGGGCCACAGGGGGAGTTGGCTACACCTTC

clone_size: NA
j_call: TRBJ1-1
d_call: NA
v_call: TRBV4-1
cdr3_aa: CASSQYTGNTEAFF
cdr3_nt: TGCGCCAGCAGCCAATACACGGGGAACACTGAAGCTTTCTTT

clone_size: NA
j_call: TRBJ2-7
d_call: NA
v_call: TRBV7-2
cdr3_aa: CASSLNRPREGEQYF
cdr3_nt: TGTGCCAGCAGCTTAAACAGGCCCCGAGAAGGCGAGCAGTACTTC

clone_size: NA
j_call: TRBJ1-2
d_call: NA
v_call: TRBV3-1/TRBV3-2
cdr3_aa: CASSQVGRGYGYTF
cdr3_nt: TGTGCCAGCAGCCAAGTGGGACGAGGCTATGGCTACACCTTC

clone_size: NA
j_call: TRBJ2-1
d_call: NA
v_call: TRBV27
cdr3_aa: CASSHEPVSYNEQFF
cdr3_nt: TGTGCCAGCAGTCATGAGCCAGTCTCCTACAATGAGCAGTTCTTC

clone_size: NA
j_call: TRBJ1-3
d_call: NA
v_call: TRBV6-6
cdr3_aa: CASSLSLGGGNTIYF
cdr3_nt: TGTGCCAGCAGTTTGTCCCTGGGCGGCGGAAACACCATATATTTT

clone_size: NA
j_call: TRBJ1-6
d_call: TRBD1
v_call: TRBV6-5
cdr3_aa: CASRRGTGGFSPLHF
cdr3_nt: TGTGCCAGCAGGAGAGGGACAGGGGGATTTTCACCCCTCCACTTT

clone_size: once
j_call: TRBJ2-1
d_call: TRBD2
v_call: TRBV14
cdr3_aa: CASSQGRGGLFEQFF
cdr3_nt: TGTGCCAGCAGCCAAGGGCGGGGGGGCCTGTTTGAGCAGTTCTTC

clone_size: NA
j_call: TRBJ2-7
d_call: TRBD2
v_call: TRBV10-3
cdr3_aa: CAIRPGLAGAYEQYF
cdr3_nt: TGTGCCATCAGACCCGGACTAGCGGGGGCCTACGAGCAGTACTTC

clone_size: NA
j_call: TRBJ1-2
d_call: NA
v_call: TRBV12-3/TRBV12-4
cdr3_aa: CASSRGTPYGYTF
cdr3_nt: TGTGCCAGCAGTCGGGGGACCCCCTATGGCTACACCTTC

clone_size: NA
j_call: TRBJ2-7
d_call: NA
v_call: TRBV20-1
cdr3_aa: CSAPGAYEQYF
cdr3_nt: TGCAGTGCCCCCGGCGCCTACGAGCAGTACTTC

clone_size: NA
j_call: TRBJ1-6
d_call: TRBD1
v_call: TRBV11-1
cdr3_aa: CASTARTGGIGSPLHF
cdr3_nt: TGTGCCAGCACCGCACGGACAGGGGGGATCGGGTCACCCCTCCACTTT

clone_size: NA
j_call: TRBJ2-3
d_call: TRBD2
v_call: TRBV6-2/TRBV6-3
cdr3_aa: CASSLAPRLADSTDTQYF
cdr3_nt: TGTGCCAGCAGTCTGGCCCCCCGACTAGCGGACAGCACAGATACGCAGTATTTT

clone_size: NA
j_call: TRBJ2-1
d_call: TRBD2
v_call: TRBV19
cdr3_aa: CATQFSGGAHEQFF
cdr3_nt: TGTGCCACTCAATTTAGCGGGGGGGCACATGAGCAGTTCTTC

clone_size: NA
j_call: TRBJ1-2
d_call: NA
v_call: TRBV9
cdr3_aa: CASSGGNVDGYTF
cdr3_nt: TGTGCCAGCAGCGGGGGAAATGTAGATGGCTACACCTTC

clone_size: NA
j_call: TRBJ1-2
d_call: TRBD1
v_call: TRBV19
cdr3_aa: CASSKQGVYGYTF
cdr3_nt: TGTGCCAGTAGTAAACAGGGGGTATATGGCTACACCTTC

clone_size: NA
j_call: TRBJ1-1
d_call: TRBD1
v_call: TRBV15
cdr3_aa: CATSREARGTEAFF
cdr3_nt: TGTGCCACCAGCAGAGAAGCCAGGGGGACTGAAGCTTTCTTT

clone_size: NA
j_call: TRBJ2-1
d_call: TRBD1
v_call: TRBV7-2
cdr3_aa: CASSLVGTATYNEQFF
cdr3_nt: TGTGCCAGCAGCTTAGTGGGGACAGCCACCTACAATGAGCAGTTCTTC

clone_size: NA
j_call: TRBJ2-7
d_call: NA
v_call: TRBV7-2
cdr3_aa: CASSLARLYYEQYF
cdr3_nt: TGTGCCAGCAGCTTAGCTAGACTTTACTACGAGCAGTACTTC

clone_size: few
j_call: TRBJ2-3
d_call: TRBD1
v_call: TRBV24-1
cdr3_aa: CATSDLQGTGGTDTQYF
cdr3_nt: TGTGCCACCAGTGATTTGCAGGGGACAGGGGGCACAGATACGCAGTATTTT

clone_size: few
j_call: TRBJ2-3
d_call: TRBD2
v_call: TRBV9
cdr3_aa: CASSYGGAGTDTQYF
cdr3_nt: TGTGCCAGCAGCTACGGGGGGGCCGGCACAGATACGCAGTATTTT

clone_size: NA
j_call: TRBJ1-2
d_call: NA
v_call: TRBV19
cdr3_aa: CASSIGDSLGYGYTF
cdr3_nt: TGTGCCAGTAGTATAGGGGACTCCTTGGGCTATGGCTACACCTTC

clone_size: NA
j_call: TRBJ2-3
d_call: TRBD2
v_call: TRBV18
cdr3_aa: CASSPSLAGGRTDTQYF
cdr3_nt: TGTGCCAGCTCACCATCGTTAGCGGGGGGCCGCACAGATACGCAGTATTTT

clone_size: NA
j_call: TRBJ2-1
d_call: TRBD2
v_call: TRBV25-1
cdr3_aa: CASNAGGSYNEQFF
cdr3_nt: TGTGCCAGCAATGCGGGGGGTTCGTACAATGAGCAGTTCTTC

clone_size: NA
j_call: TRBJ2-3
d_call: TRBD2
v_call: TRBV9
cdr3_aa: CASSAGLAGGPDTQYF
cdr3_nt: TGTGCCAGCAGCGCCGGACTAGCGGGGGGCCCAGATACGCAGTATTTT

clone_size: NA
j_call: TRBJ1-2
d_call: NA
v_call: TRBV27
cdr3_aa: CASSLSPYYGYTF
cdr3_nt: TGTGCCAGCAGTTTATCGCCCTACTATGGCTACACCTTC

clone_size: NA
j_call: TRBJ2-5
d_call: NA
v_call: TRBV19
cdr3_aa: CASSIAVQETQYF
cdr3_nt: TGTGCCAGTAGTATTGCGGTCCAAGAGACCCAGTACTTC

clone_size: NA
j_call: TRBJ1-2
d_call: NA
v_call: TRBV6-2/TRBV6-3
cdr3_aa: CASSYSGFPSYGYTF
cdr3_nt: TGTGCCAGCAGTTACTCAGGCTTCCCCTCCTATGGCTACACCTTC

clone_size: NA
j_call: TRBJ2-7
d_call: NA
v_call: TRBV27
cdr3_aa: CASSLFPAGATYEQYF
cdr3_nt: TGTGCCAGCAGTTTATTTCCTGCGGGGGCAACCTACGAGCAGTACTTC

clone_size: NA
j_call: TRBJ2-1
d_call: TRBD1
v_call: TRBV29-1
cdr3_aa: CSVPGQVYNEQFF
cdr3_nt: TGCAGCGTTCCGGGACAGGTTTACAATGAGCAGTTCTTC

clone_size: NA
j_call: TRBJ2-3
d_call: TRBD2
v_call: TRBV9
cdr3_aa: CASSVVSGVADTQYF
cdr3_nt: TGTGCCAGCAGCGTAGTCAGCGGGGTGGCAGATACGCAGTATTTT

clone_size: NA
j_call: TRBJ1-1
d_call: NA
v_call: TRBV9
cdr3_aa: CASSVGGYAEAFF
cdr3_nt: TGTGCCAGCAGCGTAGGTGGTTACGCTGAAGCTTTCTTT

clone_size: NA
j_call: TRBJ1-2
d_call: TRBD1
v_call: TRBV7-9
cdr3_aa: CASSLDRGGYTF
cdr3_nt: TGTGCCAGCAGCCTGGACAGGGGCGGCTACACCTTC

clone_size: few
j_call: TRBJ1-1
d_call: NA
v_call: TRBV28
cdr3_aa: CASSLWVQVINTEAFF
cdr3_nt: TGTGCCAGCAGTTTATGGGTGCAGGTTATTAACACTGAAGCTTTCTTT

clone_size: NA
j_call: TRBJ1-2
d_call: NA
v_call: TRBV27
cdr3_aa: CATRTGFYGYTF
cdr3_nt: TGTGCCACCCGAACAGGTTTCTATGGCTACACCTTC

clone_size: NA
j_call: TRBJ2-1
d_call: TRBD1
v_call: TRBV5-4
cdr3_aa: CASSYDRGPYNEQFF
cdr3_nt: TGTGCCAGCAGCTATGACAGGGGCCCCTACAATGAGCAGTTCTTC

clone_size: NA
j_call: TRBJ2-5
d_call: NA
v_call: TRBV15
cdr3_aa: CATSRDIRETQYF
cdr3_nt: TGTGCCACCAGCAGAGATATTCGCGAGACCCAGTACTTC

clone_size: NA
j_call: TRBJ1-2
d_call: TRBD1
v_call: TRBV11-2
cdr3_aa: CASSFGSPQRQGLPYGYTF
cdr3_nt: TGTGCCAGCAGCTTCGGGTCCCCACAACGACAGGGCCTGCCCTATGGCTACACCTTC

clone_size: NA
j_call: TRBJ2-1
d_call: NA
v_call: TRBV5-4
cdr3_aa: CASSLVRGAAYNEQFF
cdr3_nt: TGTGCCAGCAGCTTGGTCCGGGGGGCGGCCTACAATGAGCAGTTCTTC

clone_size: once
j_call: TRBJ1-2
d_call: NA
v_call: TRBV30
cdr3_aa: CAWSVSSAYTF
cdr3_nt: TGTGCCTGGAGTGTCTCGTCAGCCTACACCTTC

clone_size: NA
j_call: TRBJ2-1
d_call: TRBD2
v_call: TRBV4-3
cdr3_aa: CASSQDTGGGYNEQFF
cdr3_nt: TGCGCCAGCAGCCAAGATACGGGCGGGGGTTACAATGAGCAGTTCTTC

clone_size: few
j_call: TRBJ2-7
d_call: NA
v_call: TRBV6-2/TRBV6-3
cdr3_aa: CASSYSGASYEQYF
cdr3_nt: TGTGCCAGCAGTTACTCGGGCGCCTCCTACGAGCAGTACTTC

clone_size: NA
j_call: TRBJ1-1
d_call: NA
v_call: TRBV7-2
cdr3_aa: CASSLGPTNTEAFF
cdr3_nt: TGTGCCAGCAGCTTAGGTCCCACAAACACTGAAGCTTTCTTT

clone_size: NA
j_call: TRBJ2-7
d_call: TRBD1
v_call: TRBV30
cdr3_aa: CAWSAGTGKYEQYF
cdr3_nt: TGTGCCTGGAGTGCCGGGACAGGGAAATACGAGCAGTACTTC

clone_size: NA
j_call: TRBJ2-1
d_call: TRBD1
v_call: TRBV10-3
cdr3_aa: CATEDRADNEQFF
cdr3_nt: TGTGCCACCGAGGACAGGGCGGATAATGAGCAGTTCTTC

clone_size: NA
j_call: TRBJ1-3
d_call: TRBD1
v_call: TRBV10-1
cdr3_aa: CASSNLDRRENTIYF
cdr3_nt: TGCGCCAGCAGTAACTTGGACAGGAGGGAGAACACCATATATTTT

clone_size: NA
j_call: TRBJ1-6
d_call: NA
v_call: TRBV6-5
cdr3_aa: CASRGTPTRGSPLHF
cdr3_nt: TGTGCCAGCAGGGGGACACCGACACGGGGTTCACCCCTCCACTTT

clone_size: NA
j_call: TRBJ1-1
d_call: TRBD1
v_call: TRBV19
cdr3_aa: CASSPGQGIGAFF
cdr3_nt: TGTGCCAGTAGTCCCGGACAGGGGATCGGCGCTTTCTTT

clone_size: NA
j_call: TRBJ2-3
d_call: TRBD2
v_call: TRBV24-1
cdr3_aa: CATSASGLTSTDTQYF
cdr3_nt: TGTGCCACCAGTGCCTCGGGACTAACCTCCACAGATACGCAGTATTTT

clone_size: NA
j_call: TRBJ1-4
d_call: NA
v_call: TRBV3-1/TRBV3-2
cdr3_aa: CASSQPGHEKLFF
cdr3_nt: TGTGCCAGCAGCCAACCGGGACATGAAAAACTGTTTTTT

clone_size: NA
j_call: TRBJ1-5
d_call: TRBD1
v_call: TRBV19
cdr3_aa: CASSPRGLSGGNQPQHF
cdr3_nt: TGTGCCAGTAGTCCCAGGGGGCTGAGTGGAGGCAATCAGCCCCAGCATTTT

clone_size: NA
j_call: TRBJ1-5
d_call: NA
v_call: TRBV19
cdr3_aa: CARKGLNQPQHF
cdr3_nt: TGTGCCCGAAAGGGGCTCAATCAGCCCCAGCATTTT

clone_size: once
j_call: TRBJ2-7
d_call: NA
v_call: TRBV27
cdr3_aa: CASSPRAGSYEQYF
cdr3_nt: TGTGCCAGCAGTCCCAGAGCGGGTTCCTACGAGCAGTACTTC

clone_size: NA
j_call: TRBJ1-2
d_call: TRBD1
v_call: TRBV6-2/TRBV6-3
cdr3_aa: CASSYRGPLPYGYTF
cdr3_nt: TGTGCCAGCAGTTACAGGGGGCCCCTACCATATGGCTACACCTTC

clone_size: NA
j_call: TRBJ1-2
d_call: NA
v_call: TRBV10-1
cdr3_aa: CARTQDRLNYGYTF
cdr3_nt: TGCGCCAGAACCCAGGACAGACTAAACTATGGCTACACCTTC